The next 19 T cell receptor beta chains were all read from a single sample in a study of prognosis after radiotherapy for stage I lung cancer. Amplification of TCR beta CDR3 from genomic DNA used two-round multiplex PCR. First-round PCR used primers specific to each TRBV and TRBJ gene. One entry per CDR3 protein results from TCRdb running MiXCR on the multiplex PCR reads. The sample shows roughly 30,000 distinct CDR3 sequences, 40% to 50% of them seen only once. Sequences were derived from PBMCs, sampled before or after stereotactic body radiation therapy (not recorded which). Every receptor here comes from a donor aged 50 or older with non-small cell lung cancer.

There are many counts of this clonotype. V gene TRBV12-3 or TRBV12-4 combines with J gene TRBJ1-5; the D gene is possibly TRBD1 (5 bases). Trimming left V 5 bases short and J 1 base short, with 12 bases between. The CDR3 is 15 amino acids. The CDR3 DNA sequence: TGTGCCAGCAGTGGGGCGGGGTCGAGCAATCAGCCCCAGCATTTT. It codes for CASSGAGSSNQPQHF.

This clonotype ranks as medium-sized (0.01 to 0.1%). CDR3 amino acids: CASSLLGGGGGEQFF. As DNA, the CDR3 is TGTGCCAGCAGTTTGCTGGGGGGAGGTGGAGGAGAGCAGTTCTTC. The chain couples TRBV12-3 or TRBV12-4 to TRBJ2-1; a weak D match, TRBD2 (6 bases). V lost 3 bases to trimming and J lost 10 bases, with 19 bases between them. This CDR3 has 15 residues.

Note on this clonotype: A single base separates this from a much larger clone, so it may be a read error. The gene calls are TRBV7-2 and TRBJ2-4; 11 nucleotides agree with TRBD2. Germline V gene lookup returns CDR1 SGHTA and CDR2 FQGNSA. V gave up 6 bases and J gave up 13 bases; unmatched junction bases: 11. This CDR3 comprises 14 residues. CDR3 loop: CASRLLISGRDQYF. The CDR3 DNA is TGTGCCAGCAGATTACTGATTAGCGGGAGGGACCAGTACTTC.

A few counts support this clonotype. This is likely an artifact of a read error, given a far larger clone one base away. V is TRBV6-2 or TRBV6-3 and J is TRBJ2-2; the D call may be TRBD1 or TRBD2 (6 bases each). Germline CDR1 and CDR2: MNHEY and SVGEGT. The CDR3 loop spans 14 amino acids. This CDR3 is CASRWAGDTGGLFF. The CDR3 bases are TGTGCCAGCAGATGGGCAGGGGACACCGGGGGGCTGTTTTTT.

This clonotype is medium-sized by share. The V call is TRBV11-1, the J call TRBJ2-1; perhaps TRBD2 as D (6 bases). This CDR3 comprises 16 residues. V gave up 5 bases and J gave up 0 bases, with 14 bases separating them. Looked up from germline, CDR1 is SGHAT and CDR2 is FQDESV (reference sequence). The CDR3: CASSQTRLSSYNEQFF. The CDR3 DNA reads TGTGCCAGCAGCCAGACTAGATTGAGCTCCTACAATGAGCAGTTCTTC.

A remark on this clonotype: It is likely a read error: a sequence one base away is far more abundant. The chain is built from TRBV7-9 and TRBJ2-1, with D perhaps matching TRBD1 or TRBD2 (6 bases each). Trimming stripped 5 bases from V and 6 bases from J, with 20 bases between. CDR3 length: 16 residues. Germline CDR1 is SEHNR and CDR2 is FQNEAQ (reference sequence). The CDR3 reads CASSPSRERGANEQFF. The CDR3 DNA sequence: TGTGCCAGCAGCCCAAGCCGGGAAAGGGGGGCCAATGAGCAGTTCTTC.

The J gene is TRBJ2-1, the V gene TRBV7-2; D possibly matches TRBD1 or TRBD2 (6 bases each). The germline gives CDR1 SGHTA, CDR2 FQGNSA. The ends were cut back, 9 bases at V and 2 bases at J, with 23 bases in the middle. The CDR3 runs to 17 residues. The DNA of the CDR3 is TGTGCCAGAACCCAAGGGGGGTTAGAGATTACCTACAATGAGCAGTTCTTC. Amino acid sequence: CARTQGGLEITYNEQFF.

Concerning this clonotype: This likely traces to a read error, being one base from a far larger clone. The chain carries TRBV7-2 and TRBJ2-5; TRBD2 aligns across 11 bases. The CDR3 totals 16 residues. Germline lookup yields CDR1 SGHTA and CDR2 FQGNSA. The V and J ends lost 4 bases and 4 bases, in that order; junction bases with no gene match: 8. CDR3 sequence reads: CASSSVTSGIGETQYF. CDR3 in DNA: TGTGCCAGCAGCTCCGTGACTAGCGGGATCGGAGAGACCCAGTACTTC.

This clonotype was seen many times. The rearrangement joins TRBV5-1 to TRBJ1-5; no firm D call. Germline CDR1 is SGHRS and CDR2 is YFSETQ. The V and J ends lost 2 bases and 4 bases respectively, with 13 bases between them. The CDR3 contains 15 residues. In DNA, the CDR3 is TGCGCCAGCAGCTTAGAGGGCAGCATTAATCAGCCCCAGCATTTT. This sequence encodes CASSLEGSINQPQHF.

This chain joins TRBV24-1 and TRBJ1-2; no reliable D call. Germline V gene sequence: CDR1 KGHDR, CDR2 SFDVKD. The V end lost 6 bases, the J end lost 8 bases, and 18 bases lay between the germline ends. The CDR3 spans 14 residues. CDR3 DNA sequence: TGTGCCACCAGTTCCCCCCGGCCTCAGGAGGGCTACACCTTC. Translated: CATSSPRPQEGYTF.

There are many counts of this clonotype. The genes are TRBV7-6 and TRBJ1-6, with no clear D. This CDR3 contains 16 residues. Trimming left V 4 bases short and J 6 bases short, with 16 bases between. The germline V gene has CDR1 SGHVS and CDR2 FNYEAQ. The CDR3: CASSWRARVFNSPLHF. The CDR3 bases are TGTGCCAGCAGCTGGAGGGCGCGGGTCTTTAATTCACCCCTCCACTTT.

This clonotype was seen only once. The gene calls are TRBV7-8 and TRBJ1-1, with D perhaps TRBD1 (5 bases). Germline values: CDR1 SGHVS, CDR2 FQNEAQ. The V and J ends lost 5 bases and 0 bases respectively, with 16 bases between them. The CDR3 sequence is 16 residues long. This CDR3 is CASSKDKRNMNTEAFF. In DNA, the CDR3 is TGTGCCAGCAGCAAGGACAAGAGAAATATGAACACTGAAGCTTTCTTT.

For this clonotype: A far larger clone is one nucleotide away, so this likely arose from a read error. The chain links TRBV7-9 to TRBJ1-1, with D unclear. The germline gives CDR1 SEHNR, CDR2 FQNEAQ (reference sequence). V was cut by 1 base and J by 5 bases, with 11 bases left in between. The CDR3 is 14 amino acids. Here the CDR3 reads CASSLDRCGTEAFF. In nucleotides, the CDR3 is TGTGCCAGCAGCTTAGACCGGTGCGGAACTGAAGCTTTCTTT.

There are many counts of this clonotype. The junction shows a germline mismatch at one end, possibly a read error. The CDR3 DNA sequence: TGTGCCAGCAGCCATCCCGGCTCCCCTGAGGCTTTCTTT. This translates into CASSHPGSPEAFF. The rearrangement links TRBV3-1 to TRBJ1-1; no definite D call. CDR1 and CDR2 from the germline V gene are LGHDT and YNNKEL (reference sequence). CDR3 length: 13 residues.

In its sample, this clonotype was seen many times. The rearrangement links TRBV11-3 to TRBJ2-5, with a possible D match to TRBD2 (6 bases). V dropped 0 bases and J dropped 4 bases, with 24 bases sitting between them. This CDR3 has 19 residues. Germline V lookup: CDR1 SGHNT, CDR2 YENEEA. In DNA, the CDR3 is TGTGCCAGCAGCTTAGATCCGGCCAGCGGGCCGCTCCCCGTAGAGACCCAGTACTTC. This sequence encodes CASSLDPASGPLPVETQYF.

This clonotype was seen many times. The chain has TRBV7-8 and TRBJ1-5, with a possible D match to TRBD1 (5 bases). There are 16 residues in the CDR3. The V gene's germline CDR1 is SGHVS and CDR2 FQNEAQ. V lost 5 bases and J 7 bases, leaving 21 bases between the germline ends. Written as DNA, the CDR3 is TGTGCCAGCAGCCCTACATTTTTCGGGGCTAGGCAGCCCCAGCATTTT. Translated, it gives CASSPTFFGARQPQHF.

This clonotype has at least ten counts. This chain uses TRBV6-5 with TRBJ1-1; D unclear. Deletions cut 3 bases from V and 0 bases from J, with 14 bases between. From germline, CDR1 is MNHEY and CDR2 SVGAGI. This CDR3 region has 16 residues. The CDR3 bases are TGTGCCAGCAGTTATCCGATCGGGCGGATGAACACTGAAGCTTTCTTT. This sequence encodes CASSYPIGRMNTEAFF.

V and J are TRBV12-3 or TRBV12-4 and TRBJ1-5, with TRBD1 matching over 11 bases. J gave up 6 bases and V 8 bases, and 3 bases lay outside the gene matches. The CDR3 sequence is 13 residues long. The CDR3 spells CASGQGAGQPQHF. In nucleotides, the CDR3 is TGTGCCAGCGGACAGGGGGCGGGTCAGCCCCAGCATTTT.

Worth noting for this clonotype: This likely traces to a read error, being one base from a far larger clone. The V gene is TRBV6-5, the J gene TRBJ2-6; D unresolved. Germline CDR1 MNHEY, CDR2 SVGAGI. CDR3 length equals 16 residues. Between the trimmed V and J ends, which lost 7 bases and 2 bases, there was a span of 15 bases. In nucleotides, the CDR3 is TGTGCCAGCATCCACAAACGTGGGGCTGGGGCCAACGTCCTGACTTTC. It codes for CASIHKRGAGANVLTF.